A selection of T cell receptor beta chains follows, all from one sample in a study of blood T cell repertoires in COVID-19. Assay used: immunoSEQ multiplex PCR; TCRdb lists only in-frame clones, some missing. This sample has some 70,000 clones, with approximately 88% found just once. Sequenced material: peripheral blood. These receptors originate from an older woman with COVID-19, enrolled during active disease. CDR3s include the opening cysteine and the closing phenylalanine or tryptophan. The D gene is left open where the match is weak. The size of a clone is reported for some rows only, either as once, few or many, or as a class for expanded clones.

cdr3_aa: CASSPELAVLYEQYF; cdr3_nt: TGTGCCAGCAGCCCGGAGCTAGCGGTCCTCTACGAGCAGTACTTC; d_call: TRBD2; clone_size: -; v_call: TRBV5-5; j_call: TRBJ2-7
cdr3_aa: CASSPRLVRVIRNSPLHF; cdr3_nt: TGTGCCAGCAGCCCCCGCTTGGTCAGGGTTATCCGTAATTCACCCCTCCACTTT; d_call: -; clone_size: few; v_call: TRBV7-2; j_call: TRBJ1-6
cdr3_aa: CASSLGSQGATNEKLFF; cdr3_nt: TGTGCCAGCAGCTTGGGCTCGCAGGGTGCAACTAATGAAAAACTGTTTTTT; d_call: -; clone_size: -; v_call: TRBV5-6; j_call: TRBJ1-4
cdr3_aa: CASRSGQGGGYGYTF; cdr3_nt: TGTGCCAGCAGATCGGGACAGGGCGGCGGTTATGGCTACACCTTC; d_call: TRBD1; clone_size: -; v_call: TRBV6-6; j_call: TRBJ1-2
cdr3_aa: CASSPGTSRPAPSEQYF; cdr3_nt: TGTGCCAGCAGCCCGGGGACTAGCCGACCAGCCCCATCCGAGCAGTACTTC; d_call: TRBD2; clone_size: -; v_call: TRBV5-4; j_call: TRBJ2-7
cdr3_aa: CASSPRVVGELFF; cdr3_nt: TGTGCCAGCAGCCCCAGGGTTGTCGGGGAGCTGTTTTTT; d_call: -; clone_size: -; v_call: TRBV14; j_call: TRBJ2-2
cdr3_aa: CASSADGTGLRGYGYTF; cdr3_nt: TGCGCCAGCAGCGCCGACGGGACAGGACTCCGGGGCTATGGCTACACCTTC; d_call: TRBD1; clone_size: -; v_call: TRBV5-1; j_call: TRBJ1-2
cdr3_aa: CASKEQGGGSNQPQHF; cdr3_nt: TGTGCCAGTAAGGAACAGGGGGGGGGTAGCAATCAGCCCCAGCATTTT; d_call: TRBD1; clone_size: -; v_call: TRBV19; j_call: TRBJ1-5
cdr3_aa: CSVERGGESYEQYF; cdr3_nt: TGCAGCGTTGAGCGGGGGGGCGAATCCTACGAGCAGTACTTC; d_call: TRBD2; clone_size: -; v_call: TRBV29-1; j_call: TRBJ2-7
cdr3_aa: CASSSWGGTNTGELFF; cdr3_nt: TGTGCCAGCAGCTCTTGGGGCGGGACGAACACCGGGGAGCTGTTTTTT; d_call: -; clone_size: once; v_call: TRBV7-2; j_call: TRBJ2-2
cdr3_aa: CAISGGSGTSGGASTDTQYF; cdr3_nt: TGTGCCATCAGTGGCGGCTCCGGGACTAGCGGGGGGGCTAGCACAGATACGCAGTATTTT; d_call: TRBD2; clone_size: -; v_call: TRBV10-3; j_call: TRBJ2-3
cdr3_aa: CASSYQGETQYF; cdr3_nt: TGTGCCAGCAGTTACCAGGGGGAGACGCAGTACTTC; d_call: TRBD1; clone_size: -; v_call: TRBV6-6; j_call: TRBJ2-7
cdr3_aa: CASSVGQGYGNTIYF; cdr3_nt: TGTGCCAGCAGCGTGGGACAGGGGTACGGAAACACCATATATTTT; d_call: TRBD1; clone_size: -; v_call: TRBV2; j_call: TRBJ1-3
cdr3_aa: CASSEDGLTGELFF; cdr3_nt: TGTGCCAGCAGTGAAGATGGGCTCACCGGGGAGCTGTTTTTT; d_call: -; clone_size: few; v_call: TRBV6-1; j_call: TRBJ2-2
cdr3_aa: CASSPSLGGRGGTEAFF; cdr3_nt: TGTGCCAGCAGCCCATCCCTAGGCGGACGGGGTGGCACTGAAGCTTTCTTT; d_call: -; clone_size: -; v_call: TRBV9; j_call: TRBJ1-1
cdr3_aa: CASEGLAQSTDTQYF; cdr3_nt: TGTGCCAGCGAGGGACTAGCGCAAAGCACAGATACGCAGTATTTT; d_call: TRBD2; clone_size: -; v_call: TRBV2; j_call: TRBJ2-3
cdr3_aa: CAIRTGEAYGYTF; cdr3_nt: TGTGCCATCAGGACGGGGGAGGCGTATGGCTACACCTTC; d_call: -; clone_size: -; v_call: TRBV10-3; j_call: TRBJ1-2
cdr3_aa: CASSDFYEQYF; cdr3_nt: TGTGCCAGCAGTGACTTTTACGAGCAGTACTTC; d_call: -; clone_size: -; v_call: TRBV2; j_call: TRBJ2-7
cdr3_aa: CASTEGRGYQPQHF; cdr3_nt: TGTGCCAGCACCGAGGGCAGGGGATATCAGCCCCAGCATTTT; d_call: -; clone_size: once; v_call: TRBV2; j_call: TRBJ1-5
cdr3_aa: CAISEFEGGNQPQHF; cdr3_nt: TGTGCCATCAGTGAGTTCGAGGGAGGCAATCAGCCCCAGCATTTT; d_call: -; clone_size: once; v_call: TRBV10-3; j_call: TRBJ1-5
cdr3_aa: CASSDDRMNTEAFF; cdr3_nt: TGCGCCAGCAGCGACGACAGGATGAACACTGAAGCTTTCTTT; d_call: -; clone_size: -; v_call: TRBV5-1; j_call: TRBJ1-1
cdr3_aa: CAISERQLYGYTF; cdr3_nt: TGTGCCATCAGTGAAAGACAGCTCTATGGCTACACCTTC; d_call: -; clone_size: -; v_call: TRBV10-3; j_call: TRBJ1-2
cdr3_aa: CASRSPSGGRAGETQYF; cdr3_nt: TGTGCCAGCAGATCCCCCTCTGGAGGGAGGGCCGGCGAGACCCAGTACTTC; d_call: TRBD2; clone_size: -; v_call: TRBV28; j_call: TRBJ2-5
cdr3_aa: CASRLGQGSYGYTF; cdr3_nt: TGTGCCAGCAGATTAGGACAGGGGAGCTATGGCTACACCTTC; d_call: TRBD1; clone_size: -; v_call: TRBV6-5; j_call: TRBJ1-2
cdr3_aa: CASSVGPPGTEAFF; cdr3_nt: TGTGCCAGCAGCGTAGGTCCTCCGGGTACTGAAGCTTTCTTT; d_call: -; clone_size: -; v_call: TRBV9; j_call: TRBJ1-1
cdr3_aa: CASSPGIEQYF; cdr3_nt: TGTGCCAGCAGTCCCGGTATCGAGCAGTACTTC; d_call: -; clone_size: once; v_call: TRBV12-3/TRBV12-4; j_call: TRBJ2-7
cdr3_aa: CASSQGPGYNTEAFF; cdr3_nt: TGCGCCAGCAGCCAAGGCCCGGGTTATAACACTGAAGCTTTCTTT; d_call: -; clone_size: -; v_call: TRBV4-1; j_call: TRBJ1-1
cdr3_aa: CAWSERFYNSPLHF; cdr3_nt: TGTGCCTGGTCTGAACGGTTTTATAATTCACCCCTCCACTTT; d_call: -; clone_size: once; v_call: TRBV30; j_call: TRBJ1-6